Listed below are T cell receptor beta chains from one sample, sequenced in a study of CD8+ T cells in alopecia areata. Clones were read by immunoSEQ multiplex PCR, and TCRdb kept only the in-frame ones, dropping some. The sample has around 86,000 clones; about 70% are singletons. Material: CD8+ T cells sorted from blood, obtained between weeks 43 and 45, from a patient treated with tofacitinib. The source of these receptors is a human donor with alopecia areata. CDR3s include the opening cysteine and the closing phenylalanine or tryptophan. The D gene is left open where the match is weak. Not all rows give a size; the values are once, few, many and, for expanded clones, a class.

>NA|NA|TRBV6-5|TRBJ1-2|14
TGTGCCAGCAGTCACTCCCCTGGACCCTATGGCTACACCTTC
CASSHSPGPYGYTF
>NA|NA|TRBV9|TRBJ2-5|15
TGTGCCAGCAGCGTAGAAGGGGGGGCCTCGGAGACCCAGTACTTC
CASSVEGGASETQYF
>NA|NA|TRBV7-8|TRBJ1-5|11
TGTGCCAGCAGCCTAATAGGGCCCCAGCATTTT
CASSLIGPQHF
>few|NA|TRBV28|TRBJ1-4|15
TGTGCCAGCACTCAAAGCTTAACAACTAATGAAAAACTGTTTTTT
CASTQSLTTNEKLFF
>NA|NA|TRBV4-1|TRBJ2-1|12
TGCGCCAGCAGCCACCAAGACTCGGAGCAGTTCTTC
CASSHQDSEQFF
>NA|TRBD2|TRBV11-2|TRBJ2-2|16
TGTGCCAGCATATCCGGGACTAGCGAGTACACCGGGGAGCTGTTTTTT
CASISGTSEYTGELFF
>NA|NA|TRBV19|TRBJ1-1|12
TGTGCCAGTAGTATTATGGCAGGTGAAGCTTTCTTT
CASSIMAGEAFF
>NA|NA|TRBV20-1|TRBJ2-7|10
TGCAGTGCGGGATCCTACGAGCAGTACTTC
CSAGSYEQYF
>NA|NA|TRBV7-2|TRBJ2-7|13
TGTGCCAGCAGCTTAGTTGGTCCCTACGAGCAGTACTTC
CASSLVGPYEQYF
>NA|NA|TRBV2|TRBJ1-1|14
TGTGCCAGCGGGACGGCCTCTTTGAACACTGAAGCTTTCTTT
CASGTASLNTEAFF
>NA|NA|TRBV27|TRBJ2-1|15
TGTGCCAGCAGTTTAACAGGGAGCTCCTACAATGAGCAGTTCTTC
CASSLTGSSYNEQFF
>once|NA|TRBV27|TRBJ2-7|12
TGTGCCAGCGGGAGACCATTTGTGGAGCAGTACTTC
CASGRPFVEQYF
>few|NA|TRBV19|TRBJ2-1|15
TGTGCCAGTCAATCCGGGACTGGGATATACAATGAGCAGTTCTTC
CASQSGTGIYNEQFF
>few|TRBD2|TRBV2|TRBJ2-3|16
TGTGCCAGCAGTAAAGGAACTAGCGGTAGCACAGATACGCAGTATTTT
CASSKGTSGSTDTQYF
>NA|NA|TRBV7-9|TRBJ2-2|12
TGTGCCACCCCATCCGCCGCCGGGGAGCTGGTTTTT
CATPSAAGELVF
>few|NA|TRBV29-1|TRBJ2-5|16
TGCAGCGTTGAAGGGTCCCTTGTCCGTCCTCAAGAGACCCAGTACTTC
CSVEGSLVRPQETQYF
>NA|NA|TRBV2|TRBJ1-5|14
TGTGCCAGCAAGGAGGGGTTAAGCAATCAGCCCCAGCATTTT
CASKEGLSNQPQHF
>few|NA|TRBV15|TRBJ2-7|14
TGTGCCACCAGCACATCAGGGGTTCATCCGGAGCAGTACTTC
CATSTSGVHPEQYF
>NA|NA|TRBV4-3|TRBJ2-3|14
TGCGCCAGCAGCCAAGCGGGTGCCACAGATACGCAGTATTTT
CASSQAGATDTQYF
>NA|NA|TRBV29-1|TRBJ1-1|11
TGCAGCGTTTCCGCGGAGGGTGAAGCTTTCTTT
CSVSAEGEAFF
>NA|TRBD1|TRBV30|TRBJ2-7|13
TGTGCCTGGAGTCCTGGGACAGGGGACGAGCAGTACTTC
CAWSPGTGDEQYF
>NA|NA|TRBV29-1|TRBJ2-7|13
TGCAGCGTTGAACGGGGCGGGGAATACGAGCAGTACTTC
CSVERGGEYEQYF
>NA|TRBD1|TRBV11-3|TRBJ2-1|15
TGTGCCAGCAGCTTACCGGGACAGGCGTACAATGAGCAGTTCTTC
CASSLPGQAYNEQFF
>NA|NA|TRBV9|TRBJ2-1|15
TGTGCCAGCAGCGTATGGTCGGAGAATGACAATGAGCAGTTCTTC
CASSVWSENDNEQFF
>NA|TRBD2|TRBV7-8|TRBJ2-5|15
TGTGCCAGCAACCCCGGTGCGGGGGGTAAGGAGACCCAGTACTTC
CASNPGAGGKETQYF
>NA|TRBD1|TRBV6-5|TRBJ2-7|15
TGTGCCAGCAGGTACGACGAGACAGGGGGCTACGAGCAGTACTTC
CASRYDETGGYEQYF
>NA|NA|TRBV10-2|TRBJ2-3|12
TGCGCCAGCGGGGGGTCTGTAGATACGCAGTATTTT
CASGGSVDTQYF
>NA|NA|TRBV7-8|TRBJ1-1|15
TGTGCCAGCAGCTTAGCCCAACAGGGGAACACTGAAGCTTTCTTT
CASSLAQQGNTEAFF
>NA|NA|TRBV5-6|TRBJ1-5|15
TGTGCCAGCAGCTTGATTCAGGATAGCAATCAGCCCCAGCATTTT
CASSLIQDSNQPQHF
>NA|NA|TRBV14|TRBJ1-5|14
TGTGCCAGCAGCCAACCCCTCGGGGGCAGTCGGGTGCATTTT
CASSQPLGGSRVHF
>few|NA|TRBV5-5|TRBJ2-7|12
TGTGCCAGCAGCTTAGGGGCCTACGAGCAGTACTTC
CASSLGAYEQYF
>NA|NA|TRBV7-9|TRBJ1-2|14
TGTGCCAGCAGCTTAGCGGGGGCAGAACGAGGCTACACCTTC
CASSLAGAERGYTF
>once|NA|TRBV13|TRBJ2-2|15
TGTGCCAGCAGCAATACACTCACAGGGACCGGGGAGCTGTTTTTT
CASSNTLTGTGELFF
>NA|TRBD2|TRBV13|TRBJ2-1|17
TGTGCCAGCAGCCCCGGCCTAGCGGGTCGTACCTACAATGAGCAGTTCTTC
CASSPGLAGRTYNEQFF
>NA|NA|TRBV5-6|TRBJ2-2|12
TGTGCCAGCAGCCCTTCCCACGGGGAGCTGTTTTTT
CASSPSHGELFF
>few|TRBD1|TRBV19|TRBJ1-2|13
TGTGCCAGTAGTATGGGGACAGGGAGCGGCTACACCTTC
CASSMGTGSGYTF